The 25 T cell receptor beta chains in this list originate from one sample, sequenced in a study of shared clonotypes between healthy human individuals. Clones were read by immunoSEQ multiplex PCR, and TCRdb kept only the in-frame ones, dropping some. The table lists hundreds of thousands of clones, 70% to 80% of them singletons. Sample: PBMCs. The receptors shown here come from a woman aged 40 to 55 in good health. Some clones in this sample may be carry-over from other donors' samples.

The rearrangement joins TRBV5-1 to TRBJ2-7; 11 bases fit TRBD2. CDR1 SGHRS and CDR2 YFSETQ come from the germline V gene. The CDR3 runs 14 residues. V lost 4 bases to trimming and J lost 7 bases; unmatched junction nucleotides: 7. CDR3 sequence reads: CASSPLAGEGEQYF. DNA of the CDR3: TGCGCCAGCAGCCCACTAGCGGGAGAGGGTGAGCAGTACTTC.

The CDR3 spells CASSRETGQGYNEQFF. The DNA of the CDR3 is TGTGCCAGCAGCAGAGAGACGGGACAGGGATACAATGAGCAGTTCTTC. The chain is built from TRBV7-6 and TRBJ2-1; 9 nucleotides agree with TRBD1. This CDR3 has 16 residues. Looked up from germline, CDR1 is SGHVS and CDR2 is FNYEAQ. Trimming at V came to 5 bases and at J to 4 bases, leaving 9 bases not matched to a gene.

This clone appeared many times. V usage is TRBV28 and J usage is TRBJ1-1; D perhaps matches TRBD1 (5 bases). Trimming pared 1 base from V and 3 bases from J, leaving 15 bases between. The CDR3 is 16 residues long. Germline CDR1 is MDHEN and CDR2 is SYDVKM. The CDR3 DNA reads TGTGCCAGCAGTTTATACCCCAGGGTTAGGGACACTGAAGCTTTCTTT. Protein: CASSLYPRVRDTEAFF.

The CDR3 DNA sequence: TGCGCCAGCAGCTTAGGGGGGACTAGTTTGGAGACCCAGTACTTC. It codes for CASSLGGTSLETQYF. The rearrangement uses TRBV5-1 and TRBJ2-5, with 8 bases fitting TRBD2. V was pared by 2 bases and J by 5 bases, with 8 bases of the junction left unmatched. CDR3 size: 15 residues. The germline V gene has CDR1 SGHRS and CDR2 YFSETQ.

The chain carries TRBV25-1 and TRBJ2-5, with D possibly TRBD2 on 7 matching bases. Germline V gene lookup returns CDR1 MGHDK and CDR2 SYGVNS. V gave up 1 base and J gave up 5 bases, with 14 bases separating them. The CDR3 length is 15 residues. The CDR3 protein is CASSEWGGAVETQYF. The CDR3 region has the DNA TGTGCCAGCAGTGAATGGGGGGGCGCGGTCGAGACCCAGTACTTC.

The genes are TRBV28 and TRBJ1-2; D uncertain. This CDR3 has 12 residues. CDR1 MDHEN and CDR2 SYDVKM come from the germline V gene. Trimming took 5 bases from V and 5 from J, leaving 9 bases between them. The CDR3 sequence: CASSANDYGYTF. The CDR3 DNA is TGTGCCAGCAGTGCTAACGATTATGGCTACACCTTC.

This clone was seen more than once but under ten times. The chain couples TRBV6-1 to TRBJ1-4, with D perhaps TRBD1 (6 bases). This CDR3 has 15 residues. V lost 1 base and J 7 bases, leaving 13 bases between the germline ends. Per the germline V gene, CDR1 is MNHNS and CDR2 is SASEGT. This CDR3 is CASSEGTGSFEKLFF. CDR3 sequence (DNA): TGTGCCAGCAGTGAAGGAACAGGGTCGTTTGAAAAACTGTTTTTT.

The rearrangement links TRBV6-5 to TRBJ2-2, with D possibly being TRBD1 (5 bases). CDR3 length: 13 residues. Trimming took off 7 bases at V and 5 bases at J, with 11 bases between the two ends. The germline V gene encodes CDR1 MNHEY and CDR2 SVGAGI. The CDR3 sequence: CASKDSRTGELFF. CDR3 sequence (DNA): TGTGCCAGCAAAGACAGCAGGACCGGGGAGCTGTTTTTT.

The gene calls are TRBV4-2 and TRBJ2-1, with a possible D match to TRBD2 (6 bases). The length of the CDR3 is 15 residues. Germline loops: CDR1 LGHNA, CDR2 YNFKEQ. The V gene lost 3 bases and the J gene lost 6 bases, with 15 bases spanning the gap. The CDR3, as DNA: TGTGCCAGCAGCCAGAAGGGCGGGAAGAGCAATGAGCAGTTCTTC. Translating gives CASSQKGGKSNEQFF.

The chain carries TRBV14 and TRBJ1-1, with a weak D call TRBD1 (6 bases). The CDR3 contains 16 residues. Per the germline V gene, CDR1 is SGHDN and CDR2 is FVKESK. V lost 6 bases and J lost 0, with 17 bases in between. Written as DNA, the CDR3 is TGTGCCAGCAGTCCATATTTCGGGGGGCTGAACACTGAAGCTTTCTTT. Its translation is CASSPYFGGLNTEAFF.

This sequence joins TRBV10-3 and TRBJ2-5; D unclear. Trimming took off 6 bases at V and 2 bases at J, with 10 bases between the two ends. Germline CDR1 reads ENHRY; CDR2 reads SYGVKD. The CDR3 runs 13 residues. CDR3 region: CAISPAGQETQYF. The CDR3 DNA reads as TGTGCCATCAGCCCCGCCGGTCAAGAGACCCAGTACTTC.

V usage is TRBV4-2 and J usage is TRBJ2-2; D is possibly TRBD1 or TRBD2 (7 bases each). Germline V gene data show CDR1 as LGHNA and CDR2 as YNFKEQ. Trimming cost V 2 bases and J 7 bases, with 20 bases left between them. This CDR3 comprises 17 residues. CDR3 in amino acids: CASSQPQGGSRVGELFF. As DNA, the CDR3 is TGTGCCAGCAGCCAACCCCAGGGGGGGAGTAGGGTCGGGGAGCTGTTTTTT.

This clone was detected only once. The chain joins TRBV18 to TRBJ1-1, with TRBD1 as a possible D gene (5 bases). Trimming cost V 5 bases and J 6 bases, with 13 bases left between them. The CDR3 loop spans 13 amino acids. Germline loops: CDR1 KGHSH, CDR2 LQKENI. The CDR3 coding sequence is TGTGCCAGCTCATCAAGTGGGGGGGCTGAAGCTTTCTTT. It codes for CASSSSGGAEAFF.

J is TRBJ1-2 and V is TRBV7-3; D is ambiguous. The CDR3 has 13 residues. The germline V gene encodes CDR1 SGHTA and CDR2 FQGTGA. Trimming removed 5 bases from V and 2 bases from J, with 9 bases in between. This chain's CDR3 is CASSDGPNYGYTF. The CDR3 nucleotides read TGTGCCAGCAGCGATGGACCAAACTATGGCTACACCTTC.

The J gene is TRBJ2-3, the V gene TRBV7-2; perhaps TRBD2 as D (6 bases). CDR1 SGHTA and CDR2 FQGNSA come from the germline V gene. The CDR3 is 15 residues long. Trimming shortened V by 3 bases and J by 0 bases, and 10 bases separated the two germline ends. The DNA of the CDR3 is TGTGCCAGCAGCTTTAGCGGTTGGAGCACAGATACGCAGTATTTT. The encoded protein is CASSFSGWSTDTQYF.

The chain links TRBV28 to TRBJ2-4, with TRBD1 matching over 7 bases. This CDR3 has 13 residues. Germline loops: CDR1 MDHEN, CDR2 SYDVKM. The CDR3 sequence: CVLPRDSKNIQYF. CDR3 nucleotide sequence: TGTGTCCTGCCCCGGGACAGCAAAAACATTCAGTACTTC.

The CDR3 region is CAISVSGSNTYEQYF. The CDR3 nucleotides are TGTGCCATCAGTGTATCAGGGTCTAACACCTACGAGCAGTACTTC. J is TRBJ2-7 and V is TRBV10-3, with a weak D call TRBD1 (5 bases). Germline V CDR1 and CDR2: ENHRY, SYGVKD. The V end lost 4 bases, the J end lost 2 bases, and 15 bases lay between the germline ends. The CDR3 is made up of 15 amino acids.

The V and J genes are TRBV18 and TRBJ1-3; 9 nucleotides line up with TRBD1. This CDR3 is 19 amino acids long. Germline CDR1 reads KGHSH; CDR2 reads LQKENI. The V segment lost 1 base and the J segment 0 bases; nucleotides outside the gene matches: 10. CDR3 protein: CASSPLGPGTGPSGNTIYF. CDR3 nucleotides: TGTGCCAGCTCACCACTCGGTCCCGGGACAGGGCCCTCTGGAAACACCATATATTTT.

The chain uses TRBV11-3 and TRBJ2-7, with 11 bases identical to TRBD1. CDR1 is SGHNT and CDR2 is YENEEA in the germline V gene. Trimming removed 2 bases from V and 0 bases from J; junction bases left unmatched: 9. The CDR3 is 18 residues long. As DNA, the CDR3 is TGTGCCAGCAGCTTACCCCCCCCGGACAGGGGGCCCTCCTACGAGCAGTACTTC. Its translation is CASSLPPPDRGPSYEQYF.

The V gene is TRBV6-6, the J gene TRBJ2-1; 10 nucleotides line up with TRBD2. Germline V gives CDR1 MNHNY, CDR2 SVGAGI (reference sequence). The CDR3 contains 14 residues. V dropped 5 bases and J dropped 7; count of bases not matched to a gene: 5. CDR3 loop: CASSRGTSDNEQFF. CDR3 nucleotides: TGTGCCAGCAGTCGCGGGACTAGCGATAATGAGCAGTTCTTC.

V usage is TRBV29-1 and J usage is TRBJ2-7; D might be TRBD1 or TRBD2, each matching 6 bases. The length of the CDR3 is 12 residues. The germline gives CDR1 SQVTM, CDR2 ANQGSEA. V gave up 5 bases and J gave up 0 bases, with 8 bases separating them. The chain's CDR3 is CSVWGASYEQYF. In DNA, the CDR3 is TGCAGCGTTTGGGGGGCCTCCTACGAGCAGTACTTC.

V gene TRBV7-3 combines with J gene TRBJ2-1; 7 bases map to TRBD2. The CDR3 extends over 15 amino acids. The germline CDR1 and CDR2 sequences are SGHTA and FQGTGA. The trim removed 2 bases at V and 6 bases at J, leaving 7 bases unmatched. The CDR3, as DNA: TGTGCCAGCAGCTTAGGGGCGGGAGCCATCAATGAGCAGTTCTTC. This sequence encodes CASSLGAGAINEQFF.

V is TRBV9 and J is TRBJ2-3; TRBD1 or TRBD2 may be the D gene (5 bases each). CDR1 and CDR2 (germline): SGDLS, YYNGEE. The CDR3 spans 16 residues. Trimming took 1 base from V and 4 from J, leaving 16 bases between them. The CDR3 DNA reads as TGTGCCAGCAGCGTACTTTCCAGGGAGTTATCAGATACGCAGTATTTT. Its protein product is CASSVLSRELSDTQYF.

This clone showed up many times. V gene TRBV4-2 combines with J gene TRBJ2-5; D is uncertain. Germline assignment: CDR1 LGHNA and CDR2 YNFKEQ. This CDR3 has 15 amino acids. Trimming removed 1 base at V and 2 bases at J, with 11 bases between. CDR3 in amino acids: CASSQGPLKQETQYF. The CDR3 DNA follows: TGTGCCAGCAGCCAAGGACCGCTAAAACAAGAGACCCAGTACTTC.

V usage is TRBV19 and J usage is TRBJ1-2; no clear D. This CDR3 contains 11 residues. The germline V gene has CDR1 LNHDA and CDR2 SQIVND (reference sequence). Trimming took off 4 bases at V and 8 bases at J, with 8 bases between the two ends. CDR3 DNA sequence: TGTGCCAGTAGTAGATCTGGGGGCTACACCTTC. It translates to CASSRSGGYTF.